The entry that follows covers one TCR beta chain sequence. This clonotype has just a few counts. Its antigen remains undetermined. It has no much larger one-base neighbor in the sample; base qualities were not kept. The sample belongs to a study of blood T cells in healthy people across ages (dated by TCRdb to between 2015 and 2016). At the level of the whole study: In model experiments, template switching captured roughly one uniquely barcoded TCR beta cDNA molecule for every two T cells. Two additional independent replicas of 1 million unique cDNA reads from the same blood draw were analyzed for two donors (one aged 18 to 30 and one aged 80 or older). To avoid experimental bias, donors of different ages were randomly spread across the sequencing lanes. The donors were divided into four age groups: young (average approximately 17 years), middle-aged (about 41), aged (about 60) and long-lived (about 80). To track age-related changes in TCR beta repertoire diversity, the study relied on deep sequencing normalized with unique cDNA molecular identifiers.

The roughly 42 donors, aged about 6 to 100 years, were systemically healthy Caucasian individuals from Russia. Each donor gave 8 to 10 milliliters of peripheral blood, drawn into EDTA-treated Vacutainer tubes. Ficoll-Paque density-gradient centrifugation was used to isolate PBMCs, with at least 7 million per sample. Total RNA was extracted from PBMCs with Trizol reagent, with at least 5.5 micrograms obtained per sample. For every donor, an aliquot of PBMCs went through flow cytometry to measure the percentages of naive CD45RAhigh/CD27high T cells. What the research found in general, with its limitations: Because donor CMV infection status was unknown, age-related changes in expanded clonotypes were potentially confounded. Because profiling used bulk unsorted PBMCs, naive and antigen-experienced compartments could not be compared conclusively. Estimates of total diversity based on one million sequenced T cells were regarded as lower bounds and as underestimates. Observed TCR beta diversity per million T cells fell roughly linearly with age, and a significant reduction was already apparent by age approximately 40. Observed TCR beta diversity correlated strongly with the percentage of naive T cells measured by flow cytometry. The long-lived group showed more naive CD4+ T cells, fewer expanded clones and increased TCR diversity than the aged group, suggesting age selection.

Library construction relied on 5' RACE. Sequencing was performed on an Illumina HiSeq 2500. A second 7 to 11 cycle PCR used a sample-barcoded 5' primer and a J-beta primer mix. Each TCR beta cDNA molecule received a unique molecular identifier from a template-switch 5' adaptor carrying 12 random nucleotides. Each sample yielded at least 2.5 million CDR3-containing paired-end reads. First-strand cDNA was synthesized from all RNA with the Mint cDNA synthesis kit, primed by a TRBC-specific oligonucleotide. Following uracil-DNA glycosylase treatment, a first 18-cycle PCR with universal primers M1SS and BC2_uni_R was performed on all cDNA. As for the original processing: For normalization, 1 million high-quality reads, each with a distinct molecular identifier, were randomly selected from each sample. Instead of being binned into consensus sequences, reads with shared molecular identifiers were discarded. MiTCR, set to a Q25 quality threshold and the strictest error-elimination algorithm, was used for CDR3 identification, clonotype clustering and error correction. Lower-bound total TCR beta diversity was estimated with a nonparametric unseen species model using Euler transformation. TCRdb took the public reads, trimmed them with fastp at Q25, ran MiXCR for clone calling and kept in-frame beta chains. One record per CDR3 amino acid sequence lists the most common genes and DNA. The V and J calls and clone size are TCRdb's, not the authors'. This sample is represented by 700,000 to 900,000 distinct CDR3 sequences; about 53% of them were singletons. The ten largest account for roughly two fifths of the sample.

This sequence originates from a man older than 75 in good health. Sequenced sample: blood.

The CDR3 reads CATSETGAGTDTQYF. The nucleotide sequence reads as follows: TGTGCCACCAGTGAAACGGGAGCGGGCACAGATACGCAGTATTTT. The rearranged chain carries TRBV24-1 and TRBJ2-3; the D region possibly corresponds to TRBD2 (6 bases align). V is reduced by 4 bases and J by 1 base, leaving a spacing of 11 bases between them. Sequences KGHDR (CDR1) and SFDVKD (CDR2) are obtained from the germline V gene. The CDR3 has 15 amino acids, counting the end cysteine and phenylalanine. Only CDR3 DNA remains: 45 bases, in frame from the first base.